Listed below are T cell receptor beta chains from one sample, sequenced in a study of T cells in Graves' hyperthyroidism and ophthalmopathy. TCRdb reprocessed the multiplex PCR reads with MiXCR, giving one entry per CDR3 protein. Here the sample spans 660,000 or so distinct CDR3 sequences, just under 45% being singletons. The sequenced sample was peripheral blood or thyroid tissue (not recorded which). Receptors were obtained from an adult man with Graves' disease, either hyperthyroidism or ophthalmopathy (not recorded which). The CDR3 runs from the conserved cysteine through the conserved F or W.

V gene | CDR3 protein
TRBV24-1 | CATRLDGEAFF
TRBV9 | CASSVGTSGGPQETQYF
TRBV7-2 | CASSPWDGATNEKLFF
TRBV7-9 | CASTLQGGLNGEAFF
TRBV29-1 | CSVGGRANTYEQYF
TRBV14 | CASSQFHRGRGYTF
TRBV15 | CATSRVAGGAQYF
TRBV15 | CATQIDRVVHEQYF
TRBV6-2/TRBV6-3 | CASSYRLAAYEQYF
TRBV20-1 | CSAGRPGHHNNYGYTF
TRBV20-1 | CSARSPGHWTSPLHF
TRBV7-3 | CASILSAGGLSKPQHF
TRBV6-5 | CASSYGLALETQYF
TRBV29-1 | CSVERGRTGGETIYF
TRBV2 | CASTYSTGTEAFF
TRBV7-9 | CASSQPFMNTIYF
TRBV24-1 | CATSARGTGQLNSPLHF
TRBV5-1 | CASSPLDGATNEKLFF
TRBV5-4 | CASSLVPGPSGNTIYF
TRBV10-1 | CASSEPGTGSHEQYF
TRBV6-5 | CASREGTSGRGTDTQYF
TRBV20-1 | CSAVSGGEQYF
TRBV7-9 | CASGKGVITEAFF
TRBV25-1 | CASRRGAGGYTF
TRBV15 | CATSGPTGTLGYHGYTF
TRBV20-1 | CSARRLGGNEKLFF
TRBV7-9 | CASSDQTGTGYGYTF
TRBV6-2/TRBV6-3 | CASFRTGRDSPLHF
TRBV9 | CASSPGDRNYGYTF
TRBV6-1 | CASSRSPGGSASPLHF
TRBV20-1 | CSANRRQGSTDTQYF